This T cell receptor beta chain was recovered during a study of molecular identifiers for immune sequencing clone quantification. TCRdb independently ran MiXCR on the PCR reads; one entry per CDR3 protein. This sample has tens of thousands of distinct CDR3 sequences; 24% occur once, and the top ten carry around 0.96%. Concerning this clonotype itself: The antigen remains unidentified. A much larger clone lies a single base off, so this may be a read error.

General study points: For effector cells, clones above 20 RNA copies held over 97% of molecules; for naive cells, under 1%. Clone sizes could be underestimated for highly expanded clones when identical TCR molecules share a barcode.

The germline V and J ends were trimmed by 0 bases and 6 bases, with 16 bases remaining between them. Germline V CDR1 and CDR2: MGHRA, YSYEKL. This CDR3 is built from 16 residues. This chain links TRBV4-1 with TRBJ2-3, with D possibly being TRBD1 (5 bases). The sequence was collected from a human donor in good health. Some libraries in this study had Jurkat cell RNA spiked in. The sequencing input was naive CD8+ T cells from blood, with Jurkat cell RNA spiked in. Stated subset: FACS-sorted CD8+CD4-CCR7+CD45RA+ naive T cells. The CDR3 sequence is CASSQEAQGGSDTQYF. In nucleotides, the CDR3 is TGCGCCAGCAGCCAAGAAGCCCAGGGTGGTTCGGATACGCAGTATTTT.